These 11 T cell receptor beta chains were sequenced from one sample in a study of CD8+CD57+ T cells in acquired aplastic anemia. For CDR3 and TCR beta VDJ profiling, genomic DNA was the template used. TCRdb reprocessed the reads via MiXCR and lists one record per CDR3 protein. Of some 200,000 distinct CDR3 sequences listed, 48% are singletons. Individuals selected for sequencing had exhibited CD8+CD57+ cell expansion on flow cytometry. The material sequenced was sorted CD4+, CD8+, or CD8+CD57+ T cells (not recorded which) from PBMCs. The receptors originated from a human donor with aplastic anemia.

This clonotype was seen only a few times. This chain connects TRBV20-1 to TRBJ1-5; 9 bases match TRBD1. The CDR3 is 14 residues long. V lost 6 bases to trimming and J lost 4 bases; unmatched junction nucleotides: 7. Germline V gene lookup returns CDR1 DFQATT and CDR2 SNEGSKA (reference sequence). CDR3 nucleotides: TGCAGTGCGCGCCGGGACAGGGAGAATCAGCCCCAGCATTTT. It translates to CSARRDRENQPQHF.

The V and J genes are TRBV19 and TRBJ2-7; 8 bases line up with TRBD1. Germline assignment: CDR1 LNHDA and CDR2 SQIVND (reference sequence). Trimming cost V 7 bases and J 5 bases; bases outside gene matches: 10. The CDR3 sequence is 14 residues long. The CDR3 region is CASTQQGARDEQYF. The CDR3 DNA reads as TGTGCCAGTACCCAGCAGGGGGCGAGGGACGAGCAGTACTTC.

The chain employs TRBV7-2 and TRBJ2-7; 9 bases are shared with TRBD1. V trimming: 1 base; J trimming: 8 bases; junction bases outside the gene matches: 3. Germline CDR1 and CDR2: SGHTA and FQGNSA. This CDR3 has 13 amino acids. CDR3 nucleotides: TGTGCCAGCAGCTTAGTGGGACAGGGTAAGCAGTACTTC. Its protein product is CASSLVGQGKQYF.

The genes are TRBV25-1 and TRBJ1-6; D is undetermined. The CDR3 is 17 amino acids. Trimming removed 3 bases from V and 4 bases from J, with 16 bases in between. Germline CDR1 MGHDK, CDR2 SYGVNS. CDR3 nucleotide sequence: TGTGCCAGCAGTGACGTAGAGTTGGGGATATATAATTCACCCCTCCACTTT. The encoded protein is CASSDVELGIYNSPLHF.

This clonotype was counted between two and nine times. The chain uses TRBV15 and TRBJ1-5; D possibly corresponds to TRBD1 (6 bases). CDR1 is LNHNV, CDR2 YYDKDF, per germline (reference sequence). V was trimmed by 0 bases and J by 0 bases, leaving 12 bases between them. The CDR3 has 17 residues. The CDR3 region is CATSRDRGDYSNQPQHF. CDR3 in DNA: TGTGCCACCAGCAGAGATAGGGGGGATTATAGCAATCAGCCCCAGCATTTT. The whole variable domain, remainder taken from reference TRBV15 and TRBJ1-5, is DAMVIQNPRYQVTQFGKPVTLSCSQTLNHNVMYWYQQKSSQAPKLLFHYYDKDFNNEADTPDNFQSRRPNTSFCFLDIRSPGLGDTAMYLCATSRDRGDYSNQPQHFGDGTRLSIL.

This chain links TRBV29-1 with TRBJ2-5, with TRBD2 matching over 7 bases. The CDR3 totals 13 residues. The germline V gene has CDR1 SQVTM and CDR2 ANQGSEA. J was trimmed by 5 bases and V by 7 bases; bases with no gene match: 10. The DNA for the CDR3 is TGCAGCGGATCGGCGGGGGATGTCGAGACCCAGTACTTC. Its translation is CSGSAGDVETQYF.

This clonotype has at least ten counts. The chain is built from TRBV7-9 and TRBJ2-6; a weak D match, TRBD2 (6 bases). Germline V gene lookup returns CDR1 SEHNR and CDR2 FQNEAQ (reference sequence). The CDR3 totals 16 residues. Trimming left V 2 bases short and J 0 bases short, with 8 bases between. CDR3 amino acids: CASSLTGGSGANVLTF. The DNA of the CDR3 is TGTGCCAGCAGCTTAACCGGGGGCTCTGGGGCCAACGTCCTGACTTTC.

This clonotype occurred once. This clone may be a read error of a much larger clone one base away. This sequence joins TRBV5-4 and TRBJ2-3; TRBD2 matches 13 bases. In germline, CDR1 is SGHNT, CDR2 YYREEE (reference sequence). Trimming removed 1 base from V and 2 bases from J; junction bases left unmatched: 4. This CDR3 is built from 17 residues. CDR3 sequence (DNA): TGTGCCAGCAGCTTGAGGACTAGCGGGAGACTCACAGATACGCAGTATTTT. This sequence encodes CASSLRTSGRLTDTQYF.

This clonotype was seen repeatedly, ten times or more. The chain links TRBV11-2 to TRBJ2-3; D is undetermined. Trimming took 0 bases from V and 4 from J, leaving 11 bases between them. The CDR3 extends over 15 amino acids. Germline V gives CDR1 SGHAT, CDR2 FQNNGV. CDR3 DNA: TGTGCCAGCAGCTTAGATTGGCTAGGCTCAGATACGCAGTATTTT. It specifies CASSLDWLGSDTQYF.

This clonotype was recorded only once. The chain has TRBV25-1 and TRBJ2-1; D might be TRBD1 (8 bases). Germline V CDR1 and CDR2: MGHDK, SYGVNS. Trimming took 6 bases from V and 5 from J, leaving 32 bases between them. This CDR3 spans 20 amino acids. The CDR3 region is CASSQGASGSPELRDNEQFF. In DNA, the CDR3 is TGTGCCAGCAGCCAGGGGGCTAGCGGTTCCCCAGAGCTTCGGGACAATGAGCAGTTCTTC.

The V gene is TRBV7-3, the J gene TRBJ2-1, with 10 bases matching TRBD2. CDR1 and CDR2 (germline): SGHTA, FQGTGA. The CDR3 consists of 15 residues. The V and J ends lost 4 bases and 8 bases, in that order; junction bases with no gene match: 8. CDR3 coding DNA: TGTGCCAGCAGCTCATCGGGACTAGCGTCCCATGAGCAGTTCTTC. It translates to CASSSSGLASHEQFF.